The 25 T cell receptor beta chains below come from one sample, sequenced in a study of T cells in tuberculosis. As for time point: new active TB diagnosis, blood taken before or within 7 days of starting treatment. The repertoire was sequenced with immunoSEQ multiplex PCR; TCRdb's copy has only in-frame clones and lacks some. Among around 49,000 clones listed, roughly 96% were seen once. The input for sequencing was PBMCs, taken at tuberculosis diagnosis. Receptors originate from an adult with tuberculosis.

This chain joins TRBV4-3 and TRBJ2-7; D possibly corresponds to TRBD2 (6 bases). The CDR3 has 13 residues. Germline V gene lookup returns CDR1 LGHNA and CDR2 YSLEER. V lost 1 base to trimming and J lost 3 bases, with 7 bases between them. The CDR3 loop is CASSQGEDYEQYF. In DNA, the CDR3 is TGCGCCAGCAGCCAAGGGGAGGACTACGAGCAGTACTTC.

As DNA, the CDR3 is TGCGCCAGCAGCCAAGAAGTTAGGACTAGCGGGTTTCACTACGAGCAGTACTTC. Protein: CASSQEVRTSGFHYEQYF. The V and J genes are TRBV4-3 and TRBJ2-7, with TRBD2 matching 11 bases. The germline V gene encodes CDR1 LGHNA and CDR2 YSLEER. The CDR3 sequence is 18 residues long. Trimming at V came to 0 bases and at J to 3 bases, leaving 10 bases not matched to a gene.

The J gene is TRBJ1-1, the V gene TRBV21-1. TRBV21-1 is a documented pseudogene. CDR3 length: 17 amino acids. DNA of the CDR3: TGTGCCAGCAGCAGGGCCGGGGAAGCGGGAAAAGGCACTGAAGCTTTCTTT. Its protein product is CASSRAGEAGKGTEAFF.

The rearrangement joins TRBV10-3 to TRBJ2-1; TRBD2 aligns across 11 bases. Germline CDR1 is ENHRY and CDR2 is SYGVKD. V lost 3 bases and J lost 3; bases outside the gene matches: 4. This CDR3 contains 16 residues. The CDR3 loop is CAISESGTSGYNEQFF. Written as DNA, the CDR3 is TGTGCCATCAGTGAATCCGGGACTAGCGGCTACAATGAGCAGTTCTTC.

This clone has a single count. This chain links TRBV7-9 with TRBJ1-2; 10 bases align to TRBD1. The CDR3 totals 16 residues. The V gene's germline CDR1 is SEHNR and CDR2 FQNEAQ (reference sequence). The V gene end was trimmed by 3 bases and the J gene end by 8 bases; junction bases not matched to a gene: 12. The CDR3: CASSLFPDRGRRGYTF. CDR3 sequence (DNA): TGTGCCAGCAGCTTGTTCCCAGACAGGGGGCGAAGGGGCTACACCTTC.

CDR3 bases: TGTGCCTGGAGAGAGACAGGGGCGGGGGAGACCCAGTACTTC. As protein: CAWRETGAGETQYF. The chain is built from TRBV30 and TRBJ2-5, with 8 bases aligning to TRBD1. Germline-derived CDR1 and CDR2 are GTSNPN and SVGIG (reference sequence). The V and J ends lost 3 bases and 5 bases, in that order; junction bases with no gene match: 8. CDR3 length: 14 amino acids. Complete variable domain (other parts from reference TRBV30 and TRBJ2-5): SQTIHQWPATLVQPVGSPLSLECTVEGTSNPNLYWYRQAAGRGLQLLFYSVGIGQISSEVPQNLSASRPQDRQFILSSKKLLLSDSGFYLCAWRETGAGETQYFGPGTRLLVL.

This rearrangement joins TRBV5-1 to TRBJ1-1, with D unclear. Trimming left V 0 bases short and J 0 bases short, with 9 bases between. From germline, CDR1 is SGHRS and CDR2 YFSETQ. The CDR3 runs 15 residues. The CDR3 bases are TGCGCCAGCAGCTTGGCCCCAGGATTGAACACTGAAGCTTTCTTT. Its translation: CASSLAPGLNTEAFF.

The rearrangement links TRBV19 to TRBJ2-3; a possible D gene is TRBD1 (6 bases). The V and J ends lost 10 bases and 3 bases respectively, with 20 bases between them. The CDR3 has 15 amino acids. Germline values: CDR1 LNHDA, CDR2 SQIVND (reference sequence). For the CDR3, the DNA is TGTGCCACCCGACAAGGAACAGGGTGGACAGATACGCAGTATTTT. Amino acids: CATRQGTGWTDTQYF.

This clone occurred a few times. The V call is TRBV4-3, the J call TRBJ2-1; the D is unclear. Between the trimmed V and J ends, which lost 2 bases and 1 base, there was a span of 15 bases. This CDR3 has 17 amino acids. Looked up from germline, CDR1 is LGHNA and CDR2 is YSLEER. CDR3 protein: CASSQFVGRLSYNEQFF. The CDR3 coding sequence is TGCGCCAGCAGCCAATTCGTCGGTCGGTTGTCCTACAATGAGCAGTTCTTC.

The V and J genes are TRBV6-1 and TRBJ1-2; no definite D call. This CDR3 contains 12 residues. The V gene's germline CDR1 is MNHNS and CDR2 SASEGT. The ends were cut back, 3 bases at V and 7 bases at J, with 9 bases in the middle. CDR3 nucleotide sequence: TGTGCCAGCAGTGACGGGAGAGGTGGCTACACCTTC. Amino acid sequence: CASSDGRGGYTF.

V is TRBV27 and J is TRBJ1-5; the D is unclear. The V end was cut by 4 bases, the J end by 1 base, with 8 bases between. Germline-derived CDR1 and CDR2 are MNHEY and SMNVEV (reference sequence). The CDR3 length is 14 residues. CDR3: CASSWRGSNQPQHF. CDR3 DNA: TGTGCCAGCAGTTGGAGAGGAAGCAATCAGCCCCAGCATTTT.

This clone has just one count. The DNA of the CDR3 is TGTGCCAGTAGGAGAGACAGGGTCCATGGCTACACCTTC. Its protein is CASRRDRVHGYTF. This rearrangement joins TRBV19 to TRBJ1-2; 7 nucleotides agree with TRBD1. This CDR3 is 13 amino acids long. Looked up from germline, CDR1 is LNHDA and CDR2 is SQIVND (reference sequence). Trimming at V came to 6 bases and at J to 6 bases, leaving 7 bases not matched to a gene.

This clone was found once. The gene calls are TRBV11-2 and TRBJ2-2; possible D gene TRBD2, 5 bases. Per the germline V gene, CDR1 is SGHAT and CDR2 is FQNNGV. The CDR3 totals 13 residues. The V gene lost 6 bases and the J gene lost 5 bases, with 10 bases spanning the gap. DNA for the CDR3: TGTGCCAGCAGTCCTGCGGGTACCGGGGAGCTGTTTTTT. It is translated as CASSPAGTGELFF.

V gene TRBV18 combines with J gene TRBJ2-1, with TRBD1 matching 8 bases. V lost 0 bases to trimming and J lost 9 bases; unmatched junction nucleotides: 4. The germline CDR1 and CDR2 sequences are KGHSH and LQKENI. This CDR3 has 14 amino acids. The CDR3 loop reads CASSPPAQGGEQFF. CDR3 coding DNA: TGTGCCAGCTCACCACCGGCACAGGGGGGTGAGCAGTTCTTC.

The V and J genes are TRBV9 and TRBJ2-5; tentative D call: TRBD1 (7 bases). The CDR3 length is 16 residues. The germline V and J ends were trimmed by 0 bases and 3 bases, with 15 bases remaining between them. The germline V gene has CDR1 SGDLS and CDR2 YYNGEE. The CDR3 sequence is CASSVGVGGGEETQYF. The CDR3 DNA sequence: TGTGCCAGCAGCGTAGGGGTAGGGGGCGGGGAAGAGACCCAGTACTTC.

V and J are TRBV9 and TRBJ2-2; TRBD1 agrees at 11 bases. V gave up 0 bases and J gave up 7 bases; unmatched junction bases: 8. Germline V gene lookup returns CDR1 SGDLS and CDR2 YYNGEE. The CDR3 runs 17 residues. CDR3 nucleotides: TGTGCCAGCAGCGTAGGATCAGGACAGGGGGCCTTCGGGGAGCTGTTTTTT. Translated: CASSVGSGQGAFGELFF.

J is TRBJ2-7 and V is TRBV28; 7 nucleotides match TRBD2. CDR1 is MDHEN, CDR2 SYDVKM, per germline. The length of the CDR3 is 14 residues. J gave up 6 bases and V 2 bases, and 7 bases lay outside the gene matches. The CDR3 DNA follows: TGTGCCAGCAGTTTAGGGGGGAGGGCCGGCGAGCAGTACTTC. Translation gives CASSLGGRAGEQYF.

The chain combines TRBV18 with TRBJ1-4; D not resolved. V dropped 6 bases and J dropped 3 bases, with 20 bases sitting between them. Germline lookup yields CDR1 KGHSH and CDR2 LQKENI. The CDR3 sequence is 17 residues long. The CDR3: CASSPTSFAVANEKLFF. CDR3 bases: TGTGCCAGCTCCCCAACCTCTTTTGCGGTGGCTAATGAAAAACTGTTTTTT.

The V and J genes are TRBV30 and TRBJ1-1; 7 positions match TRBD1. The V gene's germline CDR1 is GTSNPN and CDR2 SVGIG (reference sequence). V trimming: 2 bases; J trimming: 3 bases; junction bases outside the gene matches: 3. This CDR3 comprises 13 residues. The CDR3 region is CAWSKRGHTEAFF. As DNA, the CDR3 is TGTGCCTGGAGTAAGAGGGGGCACACTGAAGCTTTCTTT.

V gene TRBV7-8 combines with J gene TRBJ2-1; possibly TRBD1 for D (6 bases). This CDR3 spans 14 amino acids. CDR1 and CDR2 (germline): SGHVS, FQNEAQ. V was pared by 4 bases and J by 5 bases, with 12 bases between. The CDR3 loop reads CASSSRTVHNEQFF. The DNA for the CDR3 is TGTGCCAGCAGCTCGCGGACAGTTCACAATGAGCAGTTCTTC.

The CDR3 region has the DNA TGCGCCAGCAGCCAAGGACAGGTATACAGCTCCTACGAGCAGTACTTC. As protein: CASSQGQVYSSYEQYF. The J gene is TRBJ2-7, the V gene TRBV4-1; TRBD1 might be the D (6 bases). Germline V gene lookup returns CDR1 MGHRA and CDR2 YSYEKL. Trimming removed 1 base at V and 0 bases at J, with 13 bases between. The CDR3 has 16 residues.

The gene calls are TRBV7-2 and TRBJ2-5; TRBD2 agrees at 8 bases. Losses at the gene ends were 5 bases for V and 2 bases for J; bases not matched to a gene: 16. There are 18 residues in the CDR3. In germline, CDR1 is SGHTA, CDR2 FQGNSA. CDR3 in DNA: TGTGCCAGCAGCGCTGGGGCTAGCGGGTTCACCGAACAAGAGACCCAGTACTTC. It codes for CASSAGASGFTEQETQYF.

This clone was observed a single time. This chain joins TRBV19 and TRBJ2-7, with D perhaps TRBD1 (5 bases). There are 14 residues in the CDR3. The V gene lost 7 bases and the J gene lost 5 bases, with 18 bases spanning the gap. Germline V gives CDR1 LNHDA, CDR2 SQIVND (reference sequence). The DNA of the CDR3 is TGTGCCAGTAAGGGGTCCCTGGATACGGACGAGCAGTACTTC. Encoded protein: CASKGSLDTDEQYF.

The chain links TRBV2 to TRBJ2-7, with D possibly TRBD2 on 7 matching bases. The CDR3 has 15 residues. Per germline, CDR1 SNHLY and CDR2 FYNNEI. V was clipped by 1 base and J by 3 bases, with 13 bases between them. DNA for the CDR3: TGTGCCAGCAGTGAAGACGGGGGGCCCTACTACGAGCAGTACTTC. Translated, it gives CASSEDGGPYYEQYF. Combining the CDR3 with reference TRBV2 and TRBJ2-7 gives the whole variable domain EPEVTQTPSHQVTQMGQEVILRCVPISNHLYFYWYRQILGQKVEFLVSFYNNEISEKSEIFDDQFSVERPDGSNFTLKIRSTKLEDSAMYFCASSEDGGPYYEQYFGPGTRLTVT.

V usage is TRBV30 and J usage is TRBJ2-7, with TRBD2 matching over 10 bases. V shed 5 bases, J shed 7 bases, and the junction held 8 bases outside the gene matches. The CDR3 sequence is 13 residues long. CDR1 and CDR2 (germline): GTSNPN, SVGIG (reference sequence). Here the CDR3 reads CAWASGSVREQYF. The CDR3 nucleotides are TGTGCCTGGGCTAGCGGGAGCGTGAGAGAGCAGTACTTC.